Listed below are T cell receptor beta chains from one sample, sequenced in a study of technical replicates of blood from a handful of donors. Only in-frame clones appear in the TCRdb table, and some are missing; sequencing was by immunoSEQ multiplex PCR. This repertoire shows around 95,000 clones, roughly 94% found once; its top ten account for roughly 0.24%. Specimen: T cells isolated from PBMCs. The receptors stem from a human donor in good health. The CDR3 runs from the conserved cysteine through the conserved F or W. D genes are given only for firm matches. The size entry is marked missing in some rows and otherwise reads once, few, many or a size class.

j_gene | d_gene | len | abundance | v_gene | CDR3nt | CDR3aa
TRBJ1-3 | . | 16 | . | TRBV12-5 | TGTGCTAGTGGTTCCTCAGGGCCCCTCTCTGGAAACACCATATATTTT | CASGSSGPLSGNTIYF
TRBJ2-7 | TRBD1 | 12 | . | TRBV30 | TGTGCCTGGGGGGGACAGGGAAGCGAGCAGTACTTC | CAWGGQGSEQYF
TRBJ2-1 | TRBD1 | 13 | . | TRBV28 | TGTGCCAGCAGCCGGACAGGGGTCAATGAGCAGTTCTTC | CASSRTGVNEQFF
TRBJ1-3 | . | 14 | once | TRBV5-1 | TGCGCCAGCAGCCCCGGAGACTCTGGAAACACCATATATTTT | CASSPGDSGNTIYF
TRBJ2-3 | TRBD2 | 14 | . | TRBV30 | TGTGCCTGGAGTGTGGGGGGGAGCACAGATACGCAGTATTTT | CAWSVGGSTDTQYF
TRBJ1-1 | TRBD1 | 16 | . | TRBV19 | TGTGCCAGTAGCCCCTTGGGACAGGACTCAAACACTGAAGCTTTCTTT | CASSPLGQDSNTEAFF
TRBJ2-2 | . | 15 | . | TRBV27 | TGTGCCAGCAGTTTAGGGGGGTCGGTCACCGGGGAGCTGTTTTTT | CASSLGGSVTGELFF
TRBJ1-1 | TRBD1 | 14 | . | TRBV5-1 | TGCGCCAGCAGCCCACAGGGGGTAAACACTGAAGCTTTCTTT | CASSPQGVNTEAFF
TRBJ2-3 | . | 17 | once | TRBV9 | TGTGCCAGCAGTTCCCACCTCGTGCCAGGGGGGACAGATACGCAGTATTTT | CASSSHLVPGGTDTQYF
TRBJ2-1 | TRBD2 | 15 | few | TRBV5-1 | TGCGCCAGCAGCTTGCTAGCGGGAGATCCGAATGAGCAGTTCTTC | CASSLLAGDPNEQFF
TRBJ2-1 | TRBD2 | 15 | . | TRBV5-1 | TGCGCCAGCAGGACCGGGACTACAACATACAATGAGCAGTTCTTC | CASRTGTTTYNEQFF
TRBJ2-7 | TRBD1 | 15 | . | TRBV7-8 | TGTGCCAGCAGATACGTGGGGACAGCGTCCTACGAGCAGTACTTC | CASRYVGTASYEQYF
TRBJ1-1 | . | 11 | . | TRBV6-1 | TGTGCCAGCAGTGAAGCCTTTGAAGCTTTCTTT | CASSEAFEAFF
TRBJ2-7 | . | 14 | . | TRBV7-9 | TGTGCCAGCCGGGACTCCGGAGCTTCCTACGAGCAGTACTTC | CASRDSGASYEQYF
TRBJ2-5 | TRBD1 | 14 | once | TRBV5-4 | TGTGCCAGCAGCCCTCCGACAGGGCGGAAGACCCAGTACTTC | CASSPPTGRKTQYF
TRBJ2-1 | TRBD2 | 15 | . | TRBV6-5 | TGTGCCAGCAGACCCGGGACTAGCCAATACAATGAGCAGTTCTTC | CASRPGTSQYNEQFF
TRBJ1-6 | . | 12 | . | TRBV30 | TGTGCCTGGATAGAGCCTGGAGAACCCCTCCACTTT | CAWIEPGEPLHF
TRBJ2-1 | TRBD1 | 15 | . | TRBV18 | TGTGCCAGCTCGCCCCAGGGGGCTCAATACAATGAGCAGTTCTTC | CASSPQGAQYNEQFF
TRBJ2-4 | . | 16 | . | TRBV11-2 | TGTGCCAGCAGCTCTCAAGGGGCATTAGCCAAAAACATTCAGTACTTC | CASSSQGALAKNIQYF
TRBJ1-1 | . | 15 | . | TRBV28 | TGTGCCAGCAGTTCGGGTGAGGGTCGGGGTAATGAAGCTTTCTTT | CASSSGEGRGNEAFF
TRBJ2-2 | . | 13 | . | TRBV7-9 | TGTGCCAGCAGCTCTACAGGGCCCGGGGAGCTGTTTTTT | CASSSTGPGELFF
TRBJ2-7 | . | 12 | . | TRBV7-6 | TGTGCCAGCAGCTTATCAGGGTACGAGCAGTACTTC | CASSLSGYEQYF
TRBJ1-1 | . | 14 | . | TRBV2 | TGTGCCAGCAGTTTAGGGCGGGTGAACACTGAAGCTTTCTTT | CASSLGRVNTEAFF
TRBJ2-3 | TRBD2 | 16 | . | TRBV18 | TGTGCCAGCTCACCACCGACTAGCGGGGGTTTAGATACGCAGTATTTT | CASSPPTSGGLDTQYF
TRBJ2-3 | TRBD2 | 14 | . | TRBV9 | TGTGCCAGCAGCGCGGGGGGGATGTCCGATACGCAGTATTTT | CASSAGGMSDTQYF
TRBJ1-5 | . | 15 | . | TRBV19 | TGTGCCAGTAGTATTTTAGGGGTCTTCAATCAGCCCCAGCATTTT | CASSILGVFNQPQHF
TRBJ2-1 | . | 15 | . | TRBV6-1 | TGTGCCAGCACCCAGGGGACGTACTCCTACAATGAGCAGTTCTTC | CASTQGTYSYNEQFF
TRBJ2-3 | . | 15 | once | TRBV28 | TGTGCCAGCAGTTTGTGGGGGACGGGGGCAGATACGCAGTATTTT | CASSLWGTGADTQYF
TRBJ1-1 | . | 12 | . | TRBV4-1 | TGCGCCAGCAGCCAAGTCGGGACTGAAGCTTTCTTT | CASSQVGTEAFF
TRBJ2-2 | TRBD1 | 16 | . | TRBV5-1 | TGCGCCGGAAGCAGGGGGCTAGATACAGGCACCGGGGAGCTGTTTTTT | CAGSRGLDTGTGELFF
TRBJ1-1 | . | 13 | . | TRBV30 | TGTGCCTGGAGTGTCGACAGTAATTGGGAAGCTTTCTTT | CAWSVDSNWEAFF
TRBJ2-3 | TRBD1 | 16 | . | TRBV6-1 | TGTGCCAGCAGTGTCCCCATGACAGGGGAAAAAGATACGCAGTATTTT | CASSVPMTGEKDTQYF
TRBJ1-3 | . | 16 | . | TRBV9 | TGTGCCAGCAGCGTAAAAAGGGAGTCGGCCGGAAACACCATATATTTT | CASSVKRESAGNTIYF
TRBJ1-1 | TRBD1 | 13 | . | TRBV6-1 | TGTGCCAGCAGTGAAGTGGGGACAGGGGAAGCTTTCTTT | CASSEVGTGEAFF
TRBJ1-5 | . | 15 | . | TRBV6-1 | TGTGCCAGCTTTGAGCGGCGCGGGTACAATCAGCCCCAGCATTTT | CASFERRGYNQPQHF
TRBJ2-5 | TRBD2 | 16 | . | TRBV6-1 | TGTGCCAGCAGTGAAGGGGTTAGCGGGAGTGAAGAGACCCAGTACTTC | CASSEGVSGSEETQYF
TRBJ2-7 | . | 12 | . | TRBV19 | TGTGCCAGTAGTATAGCGAACAACGAGCAGTACTTC | CASSIANNEQYF
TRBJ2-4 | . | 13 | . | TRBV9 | TGTGCCAGCAGCGTTGGGGGGAGTGGGTTACAGTACTTC | CASSVGGSGLQYF
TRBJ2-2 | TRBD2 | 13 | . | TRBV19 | TGTGCCTCCAGTAGCGGGAGGGCCGGGGAGCTGTTTTTT | CASSSGRAGELFF
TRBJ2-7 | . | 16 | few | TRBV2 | TGTGCCAGCAGTGTGGATGGTGGCGGGGAATCCTACGAGCAGTACTTC | CASSVDGGGESYEQYF
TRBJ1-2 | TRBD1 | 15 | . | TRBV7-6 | TGTGCCAGCAGTCCAACTACGAAGGGGGCTTTCGGCTACACCTTC | CASSPTTKGAFGYTF
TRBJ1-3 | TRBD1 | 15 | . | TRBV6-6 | TGTGCCAGCAGCCAGACAGGGGTCTCGGGAAACACCATATATTTT | CASSQTGVSGNTIYF
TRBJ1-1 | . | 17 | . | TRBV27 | TGTGCCAGCAGCCCTCGGTTTTTCGAGACAGAGAACACTGAAGCTTTCTTT | CASSPRFFETENTEAFF